The rows below give T cell receptor beta chains drawn from one sample of a study of Graves' ophthalmopathy and Graves' hyperthyroidism. TCRdb analysed the multiplex PCR reads with MiXCR anew, one entry per CDR3 protein. The repertoire holds 450,000 to 600,000 distinct CDR3 sequences, with 35% to 45% as singletons. The sample consisted of peripheral blood or thyroid tissue (not recorded which). The receptors were gathered from an adult man with Graves' hyperthyroidism. The conserved cysteine and the conserved F or W are not part of the CDR3 here.

V gene: TRBV24-1; CDR3 protein: ATSAWGGANTGELF
V gene: TRBV24-1; CDR3 protein: ATSDTREGTDTQY
V gene: TRBV5-6; CDR3 protein: ASSLSWEPSAYGYT
V gene: TRBV7-3; CDR3 protein: ASSSMDGLSNQPQH
V gene: TRBV7-2; CDR3 protein: ASSTGLAETGELF
V gene: TRBV2; CDR3 protein: ASSEYPDRVSNQPQH
V gene: TRBV19; CDR3 protein: ASSPTGDLGYT
V gene: TRBV6-5; CDR3 protein: ASSYGVSIYEQY
V gene: TRBV5-1; CDR3 protein: ASSTGTTEAF
V gene: TRBV25-1; CDR3 protein: ASSEEAGGLF
V gene: TRBV5-8; CDR3 protein: ASSLDRGNYGYT
V gene: TRBV10-3; CDR3 protein: AISQGVITEAF
V gene: TRBV3-1; CDR3 protein: ASSQARVGQPQH
V gene: TRBV20-1; CDR3 protein: SARERDGDSYEQY
V gene: TRBV2; CDR3 protein: ASSESRQGRRYT
V gene: TRBV5-1; CDR3 protein: ASSLGGQTSYEQY
V gene: TRBV2; CDR3 protein: ASSYWRGDEQY